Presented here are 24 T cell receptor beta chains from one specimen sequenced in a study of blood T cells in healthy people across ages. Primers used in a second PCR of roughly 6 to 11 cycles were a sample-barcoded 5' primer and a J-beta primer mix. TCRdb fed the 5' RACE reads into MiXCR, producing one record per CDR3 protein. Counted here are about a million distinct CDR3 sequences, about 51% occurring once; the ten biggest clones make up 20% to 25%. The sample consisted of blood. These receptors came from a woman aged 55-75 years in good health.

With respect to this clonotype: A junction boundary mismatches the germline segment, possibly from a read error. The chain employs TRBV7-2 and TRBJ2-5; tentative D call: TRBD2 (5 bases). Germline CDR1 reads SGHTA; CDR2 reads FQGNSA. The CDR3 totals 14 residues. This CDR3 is CASSVWTAQGTQYF. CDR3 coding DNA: TGTGCCAGCAGCGTCTGGACTGCACAAGGGACCCAGTACTTC.

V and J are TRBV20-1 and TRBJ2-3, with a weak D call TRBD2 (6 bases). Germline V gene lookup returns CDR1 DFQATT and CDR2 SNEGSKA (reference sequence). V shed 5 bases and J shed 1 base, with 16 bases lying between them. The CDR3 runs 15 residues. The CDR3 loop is CSADTGTPGTDTQYF. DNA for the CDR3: TGCAGTGCTGATACCGGGACTCCTGGCACAGATACGCAGTATTTT.

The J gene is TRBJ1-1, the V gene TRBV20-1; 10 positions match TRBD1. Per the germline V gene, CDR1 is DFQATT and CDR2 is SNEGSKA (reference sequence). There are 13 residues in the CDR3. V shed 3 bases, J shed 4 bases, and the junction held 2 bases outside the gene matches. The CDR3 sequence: CSASRQGATEAFF. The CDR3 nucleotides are TGCAGTGCTAGTCGACAGGGGGCCACTGAAGCTTTCTTT.

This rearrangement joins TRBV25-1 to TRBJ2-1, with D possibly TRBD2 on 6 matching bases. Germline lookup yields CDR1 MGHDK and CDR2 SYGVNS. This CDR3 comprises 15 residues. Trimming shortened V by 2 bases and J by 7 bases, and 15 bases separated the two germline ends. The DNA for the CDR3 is TGTGCCAGCAGTGAAAGAGGGAGGTGGTTGAATGAGCAGTTCTTC. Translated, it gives CASSERGRWLNEQFF.

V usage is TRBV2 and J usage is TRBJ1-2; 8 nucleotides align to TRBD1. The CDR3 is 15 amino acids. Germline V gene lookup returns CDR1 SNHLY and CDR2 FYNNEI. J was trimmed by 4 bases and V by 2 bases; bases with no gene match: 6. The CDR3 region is CASSEYSGGSYGYTF. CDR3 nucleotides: TGTGCCAGCAGTGAATACTCAGGGGGCAGCTATGGCTACACCTTC.

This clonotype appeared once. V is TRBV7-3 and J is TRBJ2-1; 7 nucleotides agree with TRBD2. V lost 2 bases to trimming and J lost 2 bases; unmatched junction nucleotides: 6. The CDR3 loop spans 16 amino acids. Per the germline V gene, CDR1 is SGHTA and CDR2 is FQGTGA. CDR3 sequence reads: CASSLGSGRTYNEQFF. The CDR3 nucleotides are TGTGCCAGCAGCTTAGGGTCCGGGAGGACCTACAATGAGCAGTTCTTC.

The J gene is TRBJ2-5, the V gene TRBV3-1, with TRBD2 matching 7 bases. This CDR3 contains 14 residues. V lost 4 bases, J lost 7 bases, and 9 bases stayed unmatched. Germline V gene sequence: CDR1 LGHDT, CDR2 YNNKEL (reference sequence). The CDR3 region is CASSRLADRGTQYF. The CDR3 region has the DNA TGTGCCAGCAGCCGGCTAGCGGATCGGGGGACCCAGTACTTC.

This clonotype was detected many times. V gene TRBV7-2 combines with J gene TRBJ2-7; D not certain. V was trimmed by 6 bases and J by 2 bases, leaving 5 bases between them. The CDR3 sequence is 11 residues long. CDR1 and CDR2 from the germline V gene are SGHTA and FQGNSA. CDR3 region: CASSAAYEQYF. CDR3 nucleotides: TGTGCCAGCAGTGCAGCCTACGAGCAGTACTTC.

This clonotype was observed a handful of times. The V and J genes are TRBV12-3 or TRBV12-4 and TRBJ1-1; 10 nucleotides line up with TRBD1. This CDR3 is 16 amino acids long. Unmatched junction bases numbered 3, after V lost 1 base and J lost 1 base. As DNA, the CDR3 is TGTGCCAGCAGTTTAGGGACAGGGGGGGGGAACACTGAAGCTTTCTTT. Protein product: CASSLGTGGGNTEAFF.

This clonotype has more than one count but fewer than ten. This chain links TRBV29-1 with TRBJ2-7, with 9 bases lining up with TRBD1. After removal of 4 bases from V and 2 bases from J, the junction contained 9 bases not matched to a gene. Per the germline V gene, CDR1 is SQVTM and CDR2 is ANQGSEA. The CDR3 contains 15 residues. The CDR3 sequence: CSVVGTQGAAYEQYF. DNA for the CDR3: TGCAGCGTTGTAGGGACACAGGGGGCAGCCTACGAGCAGTACTTC.

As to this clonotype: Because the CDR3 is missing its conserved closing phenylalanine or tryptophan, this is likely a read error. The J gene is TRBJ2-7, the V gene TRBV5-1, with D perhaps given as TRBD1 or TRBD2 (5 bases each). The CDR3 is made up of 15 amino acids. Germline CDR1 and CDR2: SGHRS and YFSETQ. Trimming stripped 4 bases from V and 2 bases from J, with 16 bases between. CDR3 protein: CASSEGRASTYEQYL. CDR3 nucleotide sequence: TGCGCCAGCAGCGAGGGACGAGCGAGTACCTACGAGCAGTACTTA.

DNA for the CDR3: TGTGCCAGCAGCCAAGTTACGGGTTCGGGGGAAAAACTGTTTTTT. Translating gives CASSQVTGSGEKLFF. The chain employs TRBV3-1 and TRBJ1-4; D gene uncertain. This CDR3 is built from 15 residues. The V gene lost 1 base and the J gene lost 8 bases, with 14 bases spanning the gap. Germline loops: CDR1 LGHDT, CDR2 YNNKEL (reference sequence).

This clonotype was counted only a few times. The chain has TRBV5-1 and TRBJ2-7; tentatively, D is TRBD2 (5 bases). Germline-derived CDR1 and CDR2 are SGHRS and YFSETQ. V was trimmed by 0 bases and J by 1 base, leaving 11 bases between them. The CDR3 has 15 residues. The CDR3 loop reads CASSLDSWRSYEQYF. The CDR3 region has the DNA TGCGCCAGCAGCTTGGATTCCTGGAGGTCCTACGAGCAGTACTTC.

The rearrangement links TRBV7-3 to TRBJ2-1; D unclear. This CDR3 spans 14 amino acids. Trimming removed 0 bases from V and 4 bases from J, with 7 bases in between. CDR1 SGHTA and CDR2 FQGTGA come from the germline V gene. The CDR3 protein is CASSLTPDYNEQFF. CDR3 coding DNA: TGTGCCAGCAGCTTAACTCCAGATTACAATGAGCAGTTCTTC. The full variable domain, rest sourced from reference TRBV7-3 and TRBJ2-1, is GAGVSQTPSNKVTEKGKYVELRCDPISGHTALYWYRQSLGQGPEFLIYFQGTGAADDSGLPNDRFFAVRPEGSVSTLKIQRTERGDSAVYLCASSLTPDYNEQFFGPGTRLTVL.

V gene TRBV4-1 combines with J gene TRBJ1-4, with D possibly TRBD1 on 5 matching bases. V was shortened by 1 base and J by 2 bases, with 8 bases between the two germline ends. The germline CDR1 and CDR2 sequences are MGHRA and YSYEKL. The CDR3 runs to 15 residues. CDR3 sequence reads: CASSQAGVTNEKLFF. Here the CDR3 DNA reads TGCGCCAGCAGCCAAGCGGGGGTTACTAATGAAAAACTGTTTTTT.

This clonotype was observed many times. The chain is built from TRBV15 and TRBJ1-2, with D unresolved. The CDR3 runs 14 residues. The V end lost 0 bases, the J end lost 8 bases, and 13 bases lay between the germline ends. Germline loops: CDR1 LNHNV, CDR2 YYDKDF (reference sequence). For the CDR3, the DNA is TGTGCCACCAGCAGAGATCAAGGGTCGGGCGGCTACACCTTC. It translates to CATSRDQGSGGYTF. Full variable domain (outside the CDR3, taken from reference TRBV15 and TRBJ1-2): DAMVIQNPRYQVTQFGKPVTLSCSQTLNHNVMYWYQQKSSQAPKLLFHYYDKDFNNEADTPDNFQSRRPNTSFCFLDIRSPGLGDTAMYLCATSRDQGSGGYTFGSGTRLTVV.

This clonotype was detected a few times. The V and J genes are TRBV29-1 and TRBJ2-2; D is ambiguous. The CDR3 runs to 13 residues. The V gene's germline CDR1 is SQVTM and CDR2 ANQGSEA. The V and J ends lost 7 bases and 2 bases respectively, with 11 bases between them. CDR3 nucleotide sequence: TGCAGCGCGCGTCAATTCAACACCGGGGAGCTGTTTTTT. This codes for CSARQFNTGELFF.

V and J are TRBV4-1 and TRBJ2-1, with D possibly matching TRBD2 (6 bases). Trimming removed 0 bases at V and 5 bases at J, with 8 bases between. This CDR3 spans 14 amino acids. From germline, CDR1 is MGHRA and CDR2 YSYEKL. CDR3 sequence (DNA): TGCGCCAGCAGCCAAGAGTGGACTAACAATGAGCAGTTCTTC. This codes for CASSQEWTNNEQFF.

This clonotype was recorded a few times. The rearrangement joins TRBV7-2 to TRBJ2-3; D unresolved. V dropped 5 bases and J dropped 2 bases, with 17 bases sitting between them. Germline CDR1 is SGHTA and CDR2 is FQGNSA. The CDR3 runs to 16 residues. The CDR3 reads CASSLQGRTYTDTQYF. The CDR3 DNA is TGTGCCAGCAGCCTACAAGGGCGCACATACACAGATACGCAGTATTTT. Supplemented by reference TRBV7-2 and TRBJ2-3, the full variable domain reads GAGVSQSPSNKVTEKGKDVELRCDPISGHTALYWYRQSLGQGLEFLIYFQGNSAPDKSGLPSDRFSAERTGGSVSTLTIQRTQQEDSAVYLCASSLQGRTYTDTQYFGPGTRLTVL.

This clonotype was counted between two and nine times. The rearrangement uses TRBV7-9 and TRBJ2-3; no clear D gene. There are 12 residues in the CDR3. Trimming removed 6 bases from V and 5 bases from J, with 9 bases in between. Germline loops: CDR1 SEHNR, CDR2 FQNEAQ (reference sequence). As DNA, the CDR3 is TGTGCCAGCAGTTTTATTGGAGATACGCAGTATTTT. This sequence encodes CASSFIGDTQYF.

This chain's CDR3 is CASSLSWTGIDEQYF. The DNA for the CDR3 is TGTGCCAGCAGCTTATCGTGGACAGGGATCGACGAGCAGTACTTC. The J gene is TRBJ2-7, the V gene TRBV7-8; TRBD1 aligns across 8 bases. Germline V CDR1 and CDR2: SGHVS, FQNEAQ. The CDR3 spans 15 residues. The junction had 8 bases not matched to a gene; V was cut back by 2 bases and J by 5 bases.

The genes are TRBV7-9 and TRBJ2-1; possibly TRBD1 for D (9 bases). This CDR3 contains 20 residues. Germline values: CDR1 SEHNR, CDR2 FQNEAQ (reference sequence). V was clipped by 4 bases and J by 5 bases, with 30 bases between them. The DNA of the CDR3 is TGTGCCAGCAGCTCTACAGGGGGCTCGGGTGGGACTAGGGGTAACAATGAGCAGTTCTTC. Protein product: CASSSTGGSGGTRGNNEQFF.

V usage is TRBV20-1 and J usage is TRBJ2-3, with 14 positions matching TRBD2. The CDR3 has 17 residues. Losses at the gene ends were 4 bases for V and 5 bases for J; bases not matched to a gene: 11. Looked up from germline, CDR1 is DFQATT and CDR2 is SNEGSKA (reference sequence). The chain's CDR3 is CSATTSGRALSRDTQYF. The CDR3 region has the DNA TGCAGTGCTACGACTAGCGGGAGGGCCCTCTCTAGAGATACGCAGTATTTT.

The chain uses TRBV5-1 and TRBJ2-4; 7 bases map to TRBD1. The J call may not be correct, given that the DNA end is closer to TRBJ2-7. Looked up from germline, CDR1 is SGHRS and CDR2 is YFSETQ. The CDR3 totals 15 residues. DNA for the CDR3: TGCGCCAGCAGCTTGGCGGGGACAGCCCCCAACGAGCAGTACTTC. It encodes CASSLAGTAPNEQYF.